Listed here is a single TCR beta chain. Antigen: not known. The data are from a study of beta chain features in type 1 diabetes. Broader study findings: TCRB CDR3s from Type 1 diabetes patients were moderately but significantly shorter in all four CD4+ subsets. High TCR expression in some cells could lead to their over-representation in cDNA sequencing.

The junction had 8 bases not matched to a gene; V was cut back by 10 bases and J by 5 bases. The CDR3 runs to 13 residues. CDR1 is WSHSY and CDR2 is SAAADI in the germline V gene. Reverse transcription of all isolated RNA meant that expressed TCRB transcripts were sequenced. The repertoire was sequenced with immunoSEQ multiplex PCR; TCRdb's copy has only in-frame clones and lacks some. The sample comprises 300,000 to 450,000 clones, around an eighth of which are singletons, and 0.008% to 0.011% rests with the top ten. Cells sorted by CD45RO/CCR7/CD25/CD127/CD95/CD27 comprised CD4+ naive, central memory, regulatory and stem cell-like memory cells.

The sample taken for sequencing was naive CD4+ T cells from blood. This TCR was sampled from a young woman with type 1 diabetes. The J gene is TRBJ2-4, the V gene TRBV10-2; 7 bases line up with TRBD1. The CDR3 DNA follows: TGCGCCACCAGGGACAGCCCTCAAAACATTCAGTACTTC. It translates to CATRDSPQNIQYF.